These 3 T cell receptor beta chains originate from one sample sequenced in a study of glioma-infiltrating T cells after dendritic cell vaccination. Using immunoSEQ multiplex PCR, the repertoire was profiled, and TCRdb retains in-frame clones only, with some absent. The profile shows 80,000 to 95,000 clones, less than 85% of them singletons. Specified time point: after dendritic cell vaccination, including at tumor progression/relapse. The input for sequencing was blood, taken after dendritic cell vaccination. These receptors came from a human donor with glioblastoma.

The chain joins TRBV29-1 to TRBJ2-1, with 7 bases that match TRBD1. J was trimmed by 9 bases and V by 2 bases; bases with no gene match: 1. This CDR3 is built from 11 residues. CDR1 and CDR2 from the germline V gene are SQVTM and ANQGSEA. For the CDR3, the DNA is TGCAGCGTTGAAAGGGGGCCTGAGCAGTTCTTC. Its protein is CSVERGPEQFF.

This clone appeared a single time. The chain recombines TRBV9 with TRBJ1-2; no definite D call. The length of the CDR3 is 18 residues. The germline V gene encodes CDR1 SGDLS and CDR2 YYNGEE. Trimming stripped 0 bases from V and 1 base from J, with 19 bases between. The CDR3 bases are TGTGCCAGCAGCGTAGCATCCCAAAACAGTGAAGATAACTATGGCTACACCTTC. Translation: CASSVASQNSEDNYGYTF.

This chain connects TRBV10-3 to TRBJ2-7, with TRBD1 identical over 9 bases. The CDR3 spans 14 residues. Germline V lookup: CDR1 ENHRY, CDR2 SYGVKD. V dropped 6 bases and J dropped 3; count of bases not matched to a gene: 6. The CDR3 DNA reads TGTGCCATCAGGGGGGACAGGGCGAACTACGAGCAGTACTTC. This encodes CAIRGDRANYEQYF.